The clone carrying this T cell receptor (beta chain) was seen a few times. Its target is unknown. The data are from a study of shared clonotypes between healthy human individuals. Profiled with immunoSEQ multiplex PCR; TCRdb holds only in-frame clones, not every one. The table shows 650,000 to 800,000 clones, with roughly two thirds occurring only once. The donors, healthy adults who were HIV-negative, had experienced no recent acute infections or vaccinations. General observations from the study: The expectation was that sequencing depth would affect clonotype sharing among donors. Shared across a handful of donors were around 4.7% of the naive CD4 clonotypes.

The clonotype comes from a woman under 40 in good health. Sequencing input: memory CD4+ T cells sorted from blood. Subset here: CD45RA-negative fraction.

The CDR3 coding sequence is TGTGCCAGCTCACTGGACAGCACCATTGAAAAACTGTTTTTT. Amino acid sequence: CASSLDSTIEKLFF. The chain uses TRBV18 and TRBJ1-4, with a possible D match to TRBD1 (6 bases). The length of the CDR3 is 14 residues. Germline V gene data show CDR1 as KGHSH and CDR2 as LQKENI. Trimming pared 4 bases from V and 7 bases from J, leaving 13 bases between.